This TCR beta chain was identified during a study of blood T cell repertoires in COVID-19 (dated by TCRdb to 2020 to 2022). With regard to the full study: Collaborator samples came from the United States, Italy and Spain and covered acute and convalescent phases of COVID-19. The prospective study material was composed of cDNA or gDNA derived from T cells, B-cell-depleted T cells, or PBMCs. The dataset comprised deeply sampled blood TCRbeta repertoires from subjects exposed to, actively infected with, or recovered from COVID-19. A freely available public database, intended as a resource for researchers studying the immune response to SARS-CoV-2, is where the repertoires were released. The samples were drawn from two sources: the first 160 participants of the ongoing ImmuneRACE study, and 1,254 subjects contributed by 6 global collaborators. The sample metadata nearly always contained a de-identified subject ID, COVID-19 status, age in years and sex. Where HLA class I and class II types were available, the types were taken from metadata supplied by the sample provider, not from assay-based typing.

Taken from the germline V gene, the CDR1 and CDR2 loops are LGHNA and YNFKEQ. The CDR3 numbers 17 residues from cysteine through phenylalanine. Of the read, only the CDR3 DNA is kept; its 51 bases are in frame from base 1. Germline trimming: 4 bases from V, 0 bases from J; junction bases outside gene matches: 4. The paper as a whole reports these results and caveats: The quantity of clinical and demographic metadata differed by source and by participant and was supplied without curation.

TCRbeta CDR3 regions were amplified from genomic DNA by means of the immunoSEQ Assay, a bias-controlled multiplex PCR. Per the authors' processing: Nucleated cell counts per sample were estimated from amplification of reference gene primers within the assay. Sequence reads were collapsed and filtered to measure the absolute abundance of every unique TCRbeta CDR3 rearrangement. For each sample, productive Simpson clonality was calculated by taking the square root of Simpson's diversity index across productive rearrangements. TCRdb holds this immuneACCESS table with in-frame rearrangements only. Some clones are missing; in checked studies, unresolved V genes explain under half, and the rest has no known cause. V and J calls and clone size follow that table, whereas D and trimming were derived from the DNA. Across this sample there are about 150,000 clones, with about four fifths seen only once. The ten largest clones represent approximately 0.5% of the sample.

Whole blood was collected in K2EDTA tubes by collaborating institutions according to the institutions' own protocols. For TCRbeta analysis, collaborators shipped samples as frozen whole blood, isolated PBMCs, or DNA extracted from either of those sample types. In regard to this clone: It has no known antigen specificity. The sample holds no much larger clone one base away, and base qualities are not on file.

The rearranged chain carries TRBV4-2 and TRBJ2-6; 9 of the junction bases match TRBD1. The sample taken for sequencing was peripheral blood. This receptor was obtained from a man aged 60 to 69 with acute or convalescent COVID-19. The CDR3 protein sequence reads: CASSRGQGSSGANVLTF. The DNA sequence follows: TGTGCCAGCAGCCGAGGACAGGGGAGCTCTGGGGCCAACGTCCTGACTTTC.